What follows are 18 T cell receptor beta chains derived from one specimen sequenced in a study of blood T cell repertoires in COVID-19. Clones were sequenced by immunoSEQ multiplex PCR, and TCRdb holds only the in-frame ones, with some missing. The sample includes approximately 100,000 clones, approximately 80% seen only once; the top ten take about 6.3%. The specimen sequenced was peripheral blood. Receptors were obtained from a man older than 75 with COVID-19, enrolled during active disease.

The CDR3 region has the DNA TGTGCCAGCAGTGATCGGTCGCGGGGTGAGCAGTTCTTC. Translation gives CASSDRSRGEQFF. The V call is TRBV6-1, the J call TRBJ2-1; D possibly corresponds to TRBD2 (6 bases). Germline-derived CDR1 and CDR2 are MNHNS and SASEGT. Between the trimmed V and J ends, which lost 3 bases and 9 bases, there was a span of 12 bases. The CDR3 is made up of 13 amino acids.

In DNA form, the CDR3 reads TGTGCCAGCAGCCTAGACAGGGCTCCAAGTTATAATTCACCCCTCCACTTT. It yields the protein CASSLDRAPSYNSPLHF. The chain recombines TRBV5-6 with TRBJ1-6, with 7 bases fitting TRBD1. The CDR3 is 17 residues long. CDR1 and CDR2 from the germline V gene are SGHDT and YYEEEE. With V trimmed by 4 bases and J by 4 bases, 11 bases remained unmatched.

This sequence joins TRBV7-3 and TRBJ2-1; TRBD1 aligns across 12 bases. Germline-derived CDR1 and CDR2 are SGHTA and FQGTGA. The CDR3 totals 16 residues. V lost 6 bases and J lost 2; bases outside the gene matches: 5. Here the CDR3 reads CASRSGTGGAYNEQFF. CDR3 in DNA: TGTGCCAGCAGATCCGGGACAGGGGGCGCCTACAATGAGCAGTTCTTC.

This clone occurred a few times. This sequence joins TRBV19 and TRBJ2-7; TRBD2 aligns across 8 bases. This CDR3 comprises 14 residues. The germline V gene encodes CDR1 LNHDA and CDR2 SQIVND (reference sequence). With V trimmed by 3 bases and J by 3 bases, 4 bases remained unmatched. Here the CDR3 DNA reads TGTGCCAGTAGTATTGGTCTAGCGGGCTACGAGCAGTACTTC. It yields the protein CASSIGLAGYEQYF.

The chain joins TRBV11-2 to TRBJ2-2, with D possibly TRBD2 on 5 matching bases. The CDR3 is 16 amino acids. Between the trimmed V and J ends, which lost 5 bases and 6 bases, there was a span of 19 bases. From germline, CDR1 is SGHAT and CDR2 FQNNGV. The CDR3 DNA reads as TGTGCCAGCAGCGCGAACACAGATCCGAGGGCCGGGGAGCTGTTTTTT. It encodes CASSANTDPRAGELFF.

The chain combines TRBV30 with TRBJ1-4; no firm D call. Trimming pared 8 bases from V and 8 bases from J, leaving 15 bases between. Per the germline V gene, CDR1 is GTSNPN and CDR2 is SVGIG (reference sequence). This CDR3 is 12 amino acids long. The CDR3: CAGNVGGEKLFF. In nucleotides, the CDR3 is TGTGCCGGAAACGTCGGAGGGGAAAAACTGTTTTTT.

The V and J genes are TRBV19 and TRBJ2-7, with a possible D match to TRBD2 (6 bases). This CDR3 contains 14 residues. Per the germline V gene, CDR1 is LNHDA and CDR2 is SQIVND (reference sequence). Trimming removed 5 bases from V and 0 bases from J, with 11 bases in between. Written as DNA, the CDR3 is TGTGCCAGTAGTGAATTAGCGGCCTCCTACGAGCAGTACTTC. Encoded protein: CASSELAASYEQYF.

The J gene is TRBJ2-2, the V gene TRBV6-2 or TRBV6-3; 8 bases fit TRBD2. Germline CDR1 is MNHEY and CDR2 is SVGEGT. The CDR3 is 15 amino acids. V shed 4 bases and J 3 bases; nucleotides not matched to a gene: 4. In nucleotides, the CDR3 is TGTGCCAGCAGTTGGACTAGCATGGACACCGGGGAGCTGTTTTTT. This translates into CASSWTSMDTGELFF.

The sample holds a few counts of this clone. The gene calls are TRBV6-2 or TRBV6-3 and TRBJ2-1, with D possibly TRBD2 on 5 matching bases. The CDR3 has 19 amino acids. The germline CDR1 and CDR2 sequences are MNHEY and SVGEGT. V was clipped by 0 bases and J by 5 bases, with 23 bases between them. DNA for the CDR3: TGTGCCAGCAGTTACTCCCGAAGAGGGTTGGGGAACACAAACAATGAGCAGTTCTTC. Protein sequence: CASSYSRRGLGNTNNEQFF.

The genes are TRBV18 and TRBJ2-2; TRBD1 matches 9 bases. Germline values: CDR1 KGHSH, CDR2 LQKENI. V dropped 3 bases and J dropped 6; count of bases not matched to a gene: 14. The CDR3 is made up of 18 amino acids. CDR3 sequence reads: CASSPRYTGTGLSGELFF. The CDR3 nucleotides read TGTGCCAGCTCACCTCGTTATACCGGGACAGGGTTATCCGGGGAGCTGTTTTTT.

The chain combines TRBV21-1 with TRBJ2-7; the table's D call, TRBD1, was not checked against the DNA. TRBV21-1 is flagged as a pseudogene. CDR3 size: 14 residues. The CDR3 reads CASSSRTGTYEQYF. CDR3 DNA: TGTGCCAGCAGCTCCCGAACAGGGACCTACGAGCAGTACTTC.

The rearrangement joins TRBV13 to TRBJ2-1, with 11 bases lining up with TRBD2. The CDR3 totals 19 residues. V lost 0 bases to trimming and J lost 1 base; unmatched junction nucleotides: 8. Per germline, CDR1 PRHDT and CDR2 FYEKMQ (reference sequence). CDR3 amino acids: CASSLGRIAGGPSYNEQFF. The CDR3 DNA follows: TGTGCCAGCAGCTTAGGCCGGATAGCGGGAGGGCCTTCCTACAATGAGCAGTTCTTC. The full variable domain, rest sourced from reference TRBV13 and TRBJ2-1, is AAGVIQSPRHLIKEKRETATLKCYPIPRHDTVYWYQQGPGQDPQFLISFYEKMQSDKGSIPDRFSAQQFSDYHSELNMSSLELGDSALYFCASSLGRIAGGPSYNEQFFGPGTRLTVL.

The rearrangement uses TRBV13 and TRBJ2-1, with D perhaps TRBD2 (6 bases). Trimming stripped 5 bases from V and 0 bases from J, with 14 bases between. The CDR3 loop spans 16 amino acids. The germline V gene encodes CDR1 PRHDT and CDR2 FYEKMQ (reference sequence). The CDR3 nucleotides are TGTGCCAGCAGCGGTCCTAGCGTATCCTCCTACAATGAGCAGTTCTTC. It specifies CASSGPSVSSYNEQFF.

V usage is TRBV15 and J usage is TRBJ2-5; 8 bases fit TRBD2. Looked up from germline, CDR1 is LNHNV and CDR2 is YYDKDF (reference sequence). The CDR3 extends over 19 amino acids. The V segment lost 4 bases and the J segment 0 bases; nucleotides outside the gene matches: 16. The CDR3 DNA reads as TGTGCCACCAGCATACCTGGAGCGGGGGCGGGGATTAACCAAGAGACCCAGTACTTC. Its protein is CATSIPGAGAGINQETQYF.

The chain combines TRBV7-2 with TRBJ1-4; D is ambiguous. V was cut by 5 bases and J by 0 bases, with 4 bases left in between. The CDR3 is 13 residues long. Germline CDR1 SGHTA, CDR2 FQGNSA. The CDR3 sequence: CASSRSTNEKLFF. The CDR3 DNA follows: TGTGCCAGCAGCCGGTCAACTAATGAAAAACTGTTTTTT.

The chain links TRBV7-9 to TRBJ1-1, with 7 bases matching TRBD1. V shed 5 bases and J 3 bases; nucleotides not matched to a gene: 9. Germline CDR1 SEHNR, CDR2 FQNEAQ (reference sequence). CDR3 length: 15 residues. As DNA, the CDR3 is TGTGCCAGCAGCGTGCGACAGGGCAGAGACACTGAAGCTTTCTTT. Its translation is CASSVRQGRDTEAFF.

The chain combines TRBV28 with TRBJ1-6; possible D gene TRBD1, 6 bases. V was clipped by 6 bases and J by 10 bases, with 25 bases between them. Germline V lookup: CDR1 MDHEN, CDR2 SYDVKM. CDR3 length: 17 amino acids. CDR3 in DNA: TGTGCCAGCAGCCCTTCAGACATTCAGGGGTTTTTGTCACCCCTCCACTTT. It specifies CASSPSDIQGFLSPLHF.

The chain employs TRBV19 and TRBJ1-2, with D possibly matching TRBD1 (6 bases). Looked up from germline, CDR1 is LNHDA and CDR2 is SQIVND (reference sequence). Trimming shortened V by 6 bases and J by 4 bases, and 15 bases separated the two germline ends. CDR3 length: 14 residues. The DNA for the CDR3 is TGTGCCAGTAGCCGAGAACAGGGAAGCTATGGCTACACCTTC. This codes for CASSREQGSYGYTF.